This TCR beta chain was documented in a study of T cells in women clearing cervical HPV infection. The overall study: Case blood drawn at lesion detection; control blood after infection cleared. Notes on the study in general: CIN3+ cases had significantly higher TCR richness than controls; evenness did not differ.

All participants had a single incident cervical HPV16 infection, and prevalent HPV16 infections were excluded. V gave up 3 bases and J gave up 2 bases; unmatched junction bases: 12. In germline, CDR1 is MDHEN, CDR2 SYDVKM. The CDR3 contains 17 residues. Remarks on this clone: No antigen is known for it. The DNA ends 3 residues before the CDR3 does, and the rest of the CDR3 is filled in from the germline J gene.

immunoSEQ multiplex PCR used an average of around 1,200 ng genomic DNA. Profiled with immunoSEQ multiplex PCR; TCRdb holds only in-frame clones, not every one. The sample's table shows tens of thousands of clones. The clonotype originates from a woman aged 18-69 years with a cervical HPV16 infection that either progressed to CIN3+ or cleared (not recorded which). Sequenced material: blood buffy coat. The genes are TRBV28 and TRBJ1-2; 7 bases map to TRBD1. The CDR3 sequence is CASSFTGTAGKNYGYTF. Partial CDR3 DNA: TGTGCCAGCAGTTTTACGGGGACAGCAGGAAAGAACTATGGC.